These T cell receptor beta chains were read from a single sample in a study of cytomegalovirus exposure and HLA in healthy donors. Clones were sequenced by immunoSEQ multiplex PCR, and TCRdb holds only the in-frame ones, with some missing. The profile shows approximately 59,000 clones, around 93% of them singletons. Sequencing input: PBMCs. The source is a man aged 18 to 29 in good health and CMV-seropositive. Both conserved end residues are part of each CDR3. Fields, in order: CDR3 length, D gene, clone size, J gene, V gene, CDR3 protein, CDR3 DNA. A D gene is named only where the DNA matches it firmly. The listing skips clone size in some rows; elsewhere it reads once, few, many or a size class.

15 | . | once | TRBJ2-7 | TRBV11-2 | CASSLEGGLTYEQYF | TGTGCCAGCAGCTTAGAAGGGGGTCTCACCTACGAGCAGTACTTC
15 | . | . | TRBJ2-6 | TRBV5-4 | CASSDITSGANVLTF | TGTGCCAGTTCGGACATTACCTCTGGGGCCAACGTCCTGACTTTC
16 | TRBD2 | . | TRBJ2-2 | TRBV9 | CASSVEIAGMAGELFF | TGTGCCAGCAGCGTAGAAATAGCGGGAATGGCCGGGGAGCTGTTTTTT
13 | TRBD2 | once | TRBJ2-1 | TRBV6-1 | CASSEGLAGDEFF | TGTGCCAGCAGTGAAGGGCTAGCGGGAGACGAGTTCTTC
14 | TRBD2 | . | TRBJ2-1 | TRBV6-4 | CASSTSGEHNEQFF | TGTGCCAGCAGCACTAGCGGGGAACACAATGAGCAGTTCTTC
13 | . | . | TRBJ1-1 | TRBV5-1 | CASSLGGLTEAFF | TGCGCCAGCAGCTTGGGAGGACTCACTGAAGCTTTCTTT
14 | TRBD2 | once | TRBJ2-4 | TRBV14 | CASSQASGRAPQYF | TGTGCCAGCAGCCAAGCTAGCGGGAGGGCCCCCCAGTACTTC
14 | TRBD2 | . | TRBJ2-5 | TRBV6-5 | CASSSVAGGETQYF | TGTGCCAGCAGCTCGGTAGCGGGAGGAGAGACCCAGTACTTC
15 | TRBD1 | . | TRBJ1-1 | TRBV5-6 | CASSLTDRGRRQAFF | TGTGCCAGCAGTTTAACCGACAGGGGCCGCAGGCAAGCTTTCTTT
12 | . | . | TRBJ2-3 | TRBV11-2 | CASSPTLNTQYF | TGTGCCAGCAGCCCTACCCTGAATACGCAGTATTTT
17 | TRBD2 | . | TRBJ2-2 | TRBV11-2 | CASSTRYGGRTTGELFF | TGTGCCAGCAGTACCCGGTATGGCGGGAGGACCACCGGGGAGCTGTTTTTT
14 | . | . | TRBJ1-4 | TRBV5-4 | CASSLEDSNEKLFF | TGTGCCAGCAGCTTGGAGGACAGTAATGAAAAACTGTTTTTT
16 | TRBD1 | . | TRBJ2-5 | TRBV7-9 | CASSFYSGTAQETQYF | TGTGCCAGCAGCTTCTATTCCGGGACAGCTCAAGAGACCCAGTACTTC
12 | TRBD1 | . | TRBJ2-5 | TRBV28 | CASSPQRTGKYF | TGTGCCAGCAGCCCACAGAGGACAGGGAAGTACTTC
16 | . | . | TRBJ2-3 | TRBV19 | CASSSRGGMGTDTQYF | TGTGCCAGTAGTTCCCGGGGTGGTATGGGCACAGATACGCAGTATTTT
14 | TRBD1 | . | TRBJ1-2 | TRBV28 | CASSSQTGHYGYTF | TGTGCCAGCAGTTCCCAGACAGGGCACTATGGCTACACCTTC
15 | TRBD1 | . | TRBJ2-3 | TRBV10-3 | CAIRAGTGGPDTQYF | TGTGCCATCAGGGCCGGGACAGGTGGGCCAGATACGCAGTATTTT
13 | . | . | TRBJ2-7 | TRBV29-1 | CSAHGGSAYEQYF | TGCAGCGCCCATGGGGGGTCCGCCTACGAGCAGTACTTC